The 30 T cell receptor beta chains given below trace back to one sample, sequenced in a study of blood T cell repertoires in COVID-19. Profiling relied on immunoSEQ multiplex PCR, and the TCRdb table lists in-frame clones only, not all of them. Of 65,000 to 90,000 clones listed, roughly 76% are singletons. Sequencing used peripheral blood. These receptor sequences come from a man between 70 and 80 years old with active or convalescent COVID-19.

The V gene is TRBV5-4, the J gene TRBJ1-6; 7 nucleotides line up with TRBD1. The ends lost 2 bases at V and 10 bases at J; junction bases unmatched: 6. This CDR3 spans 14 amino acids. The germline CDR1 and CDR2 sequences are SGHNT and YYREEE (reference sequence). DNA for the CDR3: TGTGCCAGCAGCTTCAGGGGGTCGGAATCACCCCTCCACTTT. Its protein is CASSFRGSESPLHF. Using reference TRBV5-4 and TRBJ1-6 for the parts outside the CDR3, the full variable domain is ETGVTQSPTHLIKTRGQQVTLRCSSQSGHNTVSWYQQALGQGPQFIFQYYREEENGRGNFPPRFSGLQFPNYSSELNVNALELDDSALYLCASSFRGSESPLHFGNGTRLTVT.

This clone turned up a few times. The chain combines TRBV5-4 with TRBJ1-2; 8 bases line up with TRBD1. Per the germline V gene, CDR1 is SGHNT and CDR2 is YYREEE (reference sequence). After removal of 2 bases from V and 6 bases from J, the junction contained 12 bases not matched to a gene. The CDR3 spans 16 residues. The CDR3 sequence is CASSFVLIDRGNGYTF. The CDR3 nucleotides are TGTGCCAGCAGCTTCGTCTTGATTGACAGGGGCAATGGCTACACCTTC.

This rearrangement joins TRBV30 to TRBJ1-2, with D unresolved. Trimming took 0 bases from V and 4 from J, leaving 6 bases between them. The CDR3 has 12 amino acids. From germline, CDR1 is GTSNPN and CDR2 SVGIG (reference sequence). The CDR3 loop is CAWSVAGYGYTF. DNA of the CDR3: TGTGCCTGGAGTGTGGCGGGCTATGGCTACACCTTC.

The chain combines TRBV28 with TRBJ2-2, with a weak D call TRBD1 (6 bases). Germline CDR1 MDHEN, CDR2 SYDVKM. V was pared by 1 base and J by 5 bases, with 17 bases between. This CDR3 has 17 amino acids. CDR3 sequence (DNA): TGTGCCAGCAGTTTATACCCCTTACAGGGCGGGACCGGGGAGCTGTTTTTT. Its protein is CASSLYPLQGGTGELFF.

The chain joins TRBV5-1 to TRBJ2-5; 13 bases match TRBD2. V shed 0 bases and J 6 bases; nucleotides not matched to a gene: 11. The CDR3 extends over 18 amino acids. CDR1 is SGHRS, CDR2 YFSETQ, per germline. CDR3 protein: CASSLEGRTSGGIQTQYF. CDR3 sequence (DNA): TGCGCCAGCAGCTTGGAGGGCCGGACTAGCGGGGGTATCCAGACCCAGTACTTC.

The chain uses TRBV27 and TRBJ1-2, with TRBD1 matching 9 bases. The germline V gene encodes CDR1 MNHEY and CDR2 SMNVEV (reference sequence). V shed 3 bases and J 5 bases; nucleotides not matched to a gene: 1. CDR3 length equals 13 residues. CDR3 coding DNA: TGTGCCAGCAGTTTGACAGGGGGTTATGGCTACACCTTC. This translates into CASSLTGGYGYTF.

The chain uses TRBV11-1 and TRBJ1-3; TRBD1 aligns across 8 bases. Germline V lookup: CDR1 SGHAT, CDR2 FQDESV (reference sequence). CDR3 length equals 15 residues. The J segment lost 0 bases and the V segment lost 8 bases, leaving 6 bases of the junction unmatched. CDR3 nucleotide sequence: TGTGCCAGCGGGACAGGAACGATCTCTGGAAACACCATATATTTT. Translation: CASGTGTISGNTIYF.

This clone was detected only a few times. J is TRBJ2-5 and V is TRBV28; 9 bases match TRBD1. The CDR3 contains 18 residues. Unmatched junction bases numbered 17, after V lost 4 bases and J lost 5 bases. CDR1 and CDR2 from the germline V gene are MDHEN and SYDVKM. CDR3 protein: CASSSLRDRVSARETQYF. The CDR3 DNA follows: TGTGCCAGCAGTTCCCTCCGGGACAGGGTATCGGCGCGGGAGACCCAGTACTTC.

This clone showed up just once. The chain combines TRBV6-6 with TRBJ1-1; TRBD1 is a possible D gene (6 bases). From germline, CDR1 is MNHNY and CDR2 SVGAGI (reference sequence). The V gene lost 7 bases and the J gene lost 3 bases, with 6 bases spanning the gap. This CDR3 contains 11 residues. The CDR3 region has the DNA TGTGCCAGCAAGGGGGACACTGAAGCTTTCTTT. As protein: CASKGDTEAFF.

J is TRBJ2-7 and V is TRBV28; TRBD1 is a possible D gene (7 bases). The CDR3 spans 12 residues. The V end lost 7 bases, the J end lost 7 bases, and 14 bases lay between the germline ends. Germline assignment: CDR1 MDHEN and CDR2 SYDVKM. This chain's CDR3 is CASKDRAGEQYF. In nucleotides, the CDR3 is TGTGCCAGCAAAGACAGGGCGGGAGAGCAGTACTTC.

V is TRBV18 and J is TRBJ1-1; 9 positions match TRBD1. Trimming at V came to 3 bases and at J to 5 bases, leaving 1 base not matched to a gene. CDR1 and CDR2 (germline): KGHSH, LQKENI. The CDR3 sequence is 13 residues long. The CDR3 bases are TGTGCCAGCTCACCGGACAGGGGAACTGAAGCTTTCTTT. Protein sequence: CASSPDRGTEAFF.

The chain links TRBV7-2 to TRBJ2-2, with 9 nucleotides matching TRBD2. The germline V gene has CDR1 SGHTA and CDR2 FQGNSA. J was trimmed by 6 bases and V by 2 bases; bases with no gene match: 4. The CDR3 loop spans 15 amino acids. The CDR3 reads CASSLMLAGSGELFF. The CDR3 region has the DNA TGTGCCAGCAGCTTAATGCTAGCGGGGTCCGGGGAGCTGTTTTTT.

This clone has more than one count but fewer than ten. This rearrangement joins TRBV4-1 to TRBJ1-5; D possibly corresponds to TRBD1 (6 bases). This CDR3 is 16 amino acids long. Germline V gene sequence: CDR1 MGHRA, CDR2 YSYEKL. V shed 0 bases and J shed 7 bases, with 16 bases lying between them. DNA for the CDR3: TGCGCCAGCAGCCAAGATCAGGCAGGGGAAGGCCAGCCCCAGCATTTT. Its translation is CASSQDQAGEGQPQHF.

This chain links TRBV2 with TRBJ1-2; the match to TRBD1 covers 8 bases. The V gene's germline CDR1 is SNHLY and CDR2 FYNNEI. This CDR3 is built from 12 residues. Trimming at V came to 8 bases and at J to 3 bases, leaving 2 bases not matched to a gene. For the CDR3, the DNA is TGTGCCAGCGGGACAGGCGACTATGGCTACACCTTC. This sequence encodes CASGTGDYGYTF. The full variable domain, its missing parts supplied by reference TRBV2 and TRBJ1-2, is EPEVTQTPSHQVTQMGQEVILRCVPISNHLYFYWYRQILGQKVEFLVSFYNNEISEKSEIFDDQFSVERPDGSNFTLKIRSTKLEDSAMYFCASGTGDYGYTFGSGTRLTVV.

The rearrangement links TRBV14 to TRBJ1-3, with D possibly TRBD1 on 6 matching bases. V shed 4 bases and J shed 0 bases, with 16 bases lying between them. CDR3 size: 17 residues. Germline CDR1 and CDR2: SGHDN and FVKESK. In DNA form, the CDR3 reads TGTGCCAGCAGCCCAGACAGGATTTTTATCTCTGGAAACACCATATATTTT. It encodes CASSPDRIFISGNTIYF.

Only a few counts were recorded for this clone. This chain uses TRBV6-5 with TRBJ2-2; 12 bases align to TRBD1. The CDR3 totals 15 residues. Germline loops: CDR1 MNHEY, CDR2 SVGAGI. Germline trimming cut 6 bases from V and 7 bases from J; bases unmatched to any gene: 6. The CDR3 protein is CASRTGQGAVGELFF. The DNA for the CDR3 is TGTGCCAGCAGAACGGGACAGGGGGCGGTCGGGGAGCTGTTTTTT.

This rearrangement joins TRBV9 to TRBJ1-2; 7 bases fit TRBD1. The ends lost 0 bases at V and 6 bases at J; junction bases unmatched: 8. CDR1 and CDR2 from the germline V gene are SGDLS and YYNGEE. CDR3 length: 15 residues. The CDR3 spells CASSVAPGQSNGYTF. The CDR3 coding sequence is TGTGCCAGCAGCGTAGCGCCGGGACAGTCGAATGGCTACACCTTC.

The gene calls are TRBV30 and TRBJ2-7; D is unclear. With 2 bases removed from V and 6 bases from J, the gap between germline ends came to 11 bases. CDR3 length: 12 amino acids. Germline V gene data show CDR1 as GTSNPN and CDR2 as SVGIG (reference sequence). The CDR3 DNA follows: TGTGCCTGGAGTTTCTCCCGTGTCGAGCAGTACTTC. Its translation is CAWSFSRVEQYF.

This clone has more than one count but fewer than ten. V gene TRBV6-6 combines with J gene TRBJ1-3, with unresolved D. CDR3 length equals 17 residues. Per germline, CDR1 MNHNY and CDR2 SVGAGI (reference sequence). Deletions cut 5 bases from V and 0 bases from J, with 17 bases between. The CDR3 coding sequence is TGTGCCAGCAGTCCAGAGGTGGGAGAGATCTCTGGAAACACCATATATTTT. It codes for CASSPEVGEISGNTIYF.

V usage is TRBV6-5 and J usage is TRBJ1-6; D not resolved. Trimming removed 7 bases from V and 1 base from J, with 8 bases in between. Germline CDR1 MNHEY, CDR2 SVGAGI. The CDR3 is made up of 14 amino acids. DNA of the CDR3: TGTGCCAGCAAACGGGAGTCCTATAATTCACCCCTCCACTTT. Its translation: CASKRESYNSPLHF.

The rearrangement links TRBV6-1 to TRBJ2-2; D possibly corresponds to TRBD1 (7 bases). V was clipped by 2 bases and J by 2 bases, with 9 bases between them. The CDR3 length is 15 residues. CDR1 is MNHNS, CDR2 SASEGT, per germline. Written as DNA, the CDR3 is TGTGCCAGCAGTGAACAGGGGGGAAACACCGGGGAGCTGTTTTTT. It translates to CASSEQGGNTGELFF.

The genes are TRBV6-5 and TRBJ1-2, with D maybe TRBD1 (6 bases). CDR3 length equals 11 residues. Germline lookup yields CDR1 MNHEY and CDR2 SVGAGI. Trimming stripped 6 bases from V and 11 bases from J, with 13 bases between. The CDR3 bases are TGTGCCAGCAGGCACAGGGAATGGTACACCTTC. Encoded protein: CASRHREWYTF.

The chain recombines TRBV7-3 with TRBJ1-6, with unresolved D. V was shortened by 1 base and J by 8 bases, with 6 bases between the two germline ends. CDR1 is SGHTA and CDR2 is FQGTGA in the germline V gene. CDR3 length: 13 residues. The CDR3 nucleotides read TGTGCCAGCAGCTTAATTTCCGATTCACCCCTCCACTTT. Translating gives CASSLISDSPLHF.

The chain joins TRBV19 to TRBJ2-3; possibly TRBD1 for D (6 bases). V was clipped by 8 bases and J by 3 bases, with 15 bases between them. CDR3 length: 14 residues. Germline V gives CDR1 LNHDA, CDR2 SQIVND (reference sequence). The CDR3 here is CASDPPGQTDTQYF. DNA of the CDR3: TGTGCCAGTGACCCCCCCGGACAGACAGATACGCAGTATTTT.

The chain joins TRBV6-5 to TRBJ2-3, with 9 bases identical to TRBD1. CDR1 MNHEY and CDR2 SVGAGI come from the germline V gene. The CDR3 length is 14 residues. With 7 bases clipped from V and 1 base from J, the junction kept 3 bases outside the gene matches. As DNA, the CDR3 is TGTGCCAGCATCCGGGACAGGGGCACAGATACGCAGTATTTT. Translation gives CASIRDRGTDTQYF.

CDR3 sequence: CASSLRGTQFF. Written as DNA, the CDR3 is TGTGCCAGCAGCTTGCGGGGAACGCAGTTCTTC. This chain joins TRBV7-9 and TRBJ2-1; perhaps TRBD2 as D (6 bases). Trimming left V 3 bases short and J 12 bases short, with 9 bases between. The CDR3 covers 11 residues. From germline, CDR1 is SEHNR and CDR2 FQNEAQ (reference sequence).

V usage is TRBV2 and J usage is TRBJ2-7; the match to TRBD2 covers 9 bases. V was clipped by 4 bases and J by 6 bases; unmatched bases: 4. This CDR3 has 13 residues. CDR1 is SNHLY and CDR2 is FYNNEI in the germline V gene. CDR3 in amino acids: CASSGTSESEQYF. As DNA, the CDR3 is TGTGCCAGCAGTGGGACTAGCGAGAGCGAGCAGTACTTC.

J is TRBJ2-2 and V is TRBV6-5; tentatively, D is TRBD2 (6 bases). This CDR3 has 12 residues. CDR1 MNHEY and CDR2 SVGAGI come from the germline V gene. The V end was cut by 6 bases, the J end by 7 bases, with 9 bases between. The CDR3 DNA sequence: TGTGCCAGCAGCGGGACTTACGGGGAGCTGTTTTTT. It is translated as CASSGTYGELFF.

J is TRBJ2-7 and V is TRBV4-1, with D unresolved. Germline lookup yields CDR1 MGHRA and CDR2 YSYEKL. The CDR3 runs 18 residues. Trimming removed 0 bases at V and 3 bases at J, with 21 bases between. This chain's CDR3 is CASSQEPPEDKANYEQYF. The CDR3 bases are TGCGCCAGCAGCCAAGAGCCCCCCGAGGATAAGGCCAACTACGAGCAGTACTTC.

The CDR3 spells CASSQPSATSYNEQFF. CDR3 bases: TGTGCCAGCAGCCAACCTTCCGCGACATCCTACAATGAGCAGTTCTTC. The genes are TRBV3-1 (or the pseudogene TRBV3-2) and TRBJ2-1; D remains ambiguous. V lost 2 bases, J lost 1 base, and 12 bases lay in between. CDR3 length: 16 amino acids. Germline V gives CDR1 LGHDT, CDR2 YNNKEL (reference sequence).